These T cell receptor beta chains were read from a single sample in a study of blood T cells in healthy people across ages. One entry per CDR3 protein results from TCRdb running MiXCR on the 5' RACE reads. The data contain about 1.8 million distinct CDR3 sequences, around 48% of them seen just once; the ten biggest clones take up approximately 2.1%. Input material: blood. These receptors came from a woman in her 40s in good health. The CDR3 runs from the conserved cysteine through the conserved F or W. The D gene is left open where the match is weak. Clone size, where shown, is once, few, many, or a class for clones that have expanded.

>TRBD2|TRBV28|.|TRBJ2-7
CATRTSGNYEQYF
TGTGCCACCAGGACTAGCGGAAACTACGAGCAGTACTTC
>.|TRBV20-1|few|TRBJ1-4
CSVENATNEKLFF
TGCAGTGTTGAGAACGCAACTAATGAAAAACTGTTTTTT
>.|TRBV28|.|TRBJ2-1
CASSYPRDNEQFF
TGTGCCAGCAGTTACCCTAGGGACAATGAGCAGTTCTTC
>.|TRBV20-1|.|TRBJ1-2
CSARGQGPTGYTF
TGCAGTGCTAGAGGCCAGGGACCTACTGGCTACACCTTC
>TRBD1|TRBV20-1|.|TRBJ1-2
CSARWERTGVFYGYTF
TGCAGTGCGAGGTGGGAAAGGACAGGGGTTTTCTATGGCTACACCTTC
>.|TRBV27|.|TRBJ1-2
CASRSGSNYGYTF
TGTGCCAGCAGGAGTGGTTCGAACTATGGCTACACCTTC
>.|TRBV12-3/TRBV12-4|few|TRBJ2-3
CASSLYRLGADTQYF
TGTGCCAGCAGTTTATATCGGCTAGGGGCGGATACGCAGTATTTT
>.|TRBV6-5|once|TRBJ2-5
CASSYLSGPRQETQYF
TGTGCCAGCAGTTACCTTTCGGGGCCCAGACAAGAGACCCAGTACTTC
>TRBD1|TRBV27|.|TRBJ2-5
CASSLMRGHETQYF
TGTGCCAGCAGTTTAATGAGGGGGCATGAGACCCAGTACTTC
>.|TRBV7-2|many|TRBJ2-3
CASSLGGNTDTQYF
TGTGCCAGCAGTTTGGGTGGGAACACAGATACGCAGTATTTT
>TRBD1|TRBV9|.|TRBJ1-2
CASSVASAGGPYGYTF
TGTGCCAGCAGCGTAGCGTCTGCAGGGGGGCCCTATGGCTACACCTTC
>.|TRBV4-2|once|TRBJ1-5
CASSPAPYSNQPQHF
TGTGCCAGCAGCCCGGCACCTTATAGCAATCAGCCCCAGCATTTT
>.|TRBV6-5|once|TRBJ1-2
CASRTRDGYGYTF
TGTGCCAGCCGCACCCGGGACGGGTACGGCTACACCTTC
>.|TRBV12-3/TRBV12-4|.|TRBJ1-2
CASKVDTNYGYTF
TGTGCCAGCAAGGTGGACACGAACTATGGCTACACCTTC
>.|TRBV5-5|.|TRBJ2-7
CASSRDPNRAYF
TGTGCCAGCAGCCGAGACCCAAACCGGGCGTACTTC
>.|TRBV4-2|.|TRBJ2-7
CASSQDHGAPTYEQYF
TGTGCCAGCAGCCAAGATCACGGCGCGCCTACCTACGAGCAGTACTTC
>.|TRBV12-3/TRBV12-4|few|TRBJ2-3
CASSSYRPGDTQYF
TGTGCCAGCAGTTCTTATAGACCCGGAGATACGCAGTATTTT
>TRBD1|TRBV3-1|.|TRBJ2-3
CASSHGTGEGTDTQYF
TGTGCCAGCAGCCACGGGACAGGGGAAGGGACAGATACGCAGTATTTT
>TRBD2|TRBV9|.|TRBJ2-3
CASSGTGTSGVSTDTQYF
TGTGCCAGCAGCGGAACCGGGACTAGCGGAGTTAGCACAGATACGCAGTATTTT
>TRBD2|TRBV20-1|few|TRBJ2-1
CSAPRTSGGGSYNEQFF
TGCAGTGCTCCCCGGACTAGCGGGGGAGGCTCCTACAATGAGCAGTTCTTC
>.|TRBV5-1|.|TRBJ2-5
CASSFTAAEGTQYF
TGCGCCAGCAGCTTCACAGCGGCCGAAGGGACCCAGTACTTC
>.|TRBV29-1|few|TRBJ2-7
CSAAGTVAYEQYF
TGCAGCGCGGCCGGGACGGTAGCCTACGAGCAGTACTTC
>.|TRBV12-3/TRBV12-4|few|TRBJ2-7
CASSPRRVLNEQYF
TGTGCCAGCAGTCCGCGCCGAGTACTCAATGAGCAGTACTTC
>.|TRBV27|.|TRBJ1-1
CASSFTAGITEAFF
TGTGCCAGCAGTTTTACAGCTGGGATCACTGAAGCTTTCTTT
>TRBD1|TRBV12-3/TRBV12-4|.|TRBJ1-1
CASSLGQGSGTEAFF
TGTGCCAGCAGTTTGGGACAGGGAAGTGGAACTGAAGCTTTCTTT
>.|TRBV3-1|.|TRBJ2-7
CASSATGVEQYF
TGTGCCAGCAGCGCCACGGGGGTCGAGCAGTACTTC
>TRBD2|TRBV27|few|TRBJ2-3
CASSKLAGGSTDTQYF
TGTGCCAGCAGTAAGCTAGCGGGGGGAAGCACAGATACGCAGTATTTT
>.|TRBV2|few|TRBJ2-6
CARDKNSGANVLTF
TGTGCCAGGGATAAGAACTCTGGGGCCAACGTCCTGACTTTC
>TRBD1|TRBV20-1|once|TRBJ2-7
CSAQHRGVSYEQYF
TGCAGTGCCCAACACAGGGGAGTCTCCTACGAGCAGTACTTC
>.|TRBV29-1|.|TRBJ2-1
CSVAPTSSYNEQFF
TGCAGCGTTGCCCCAACTAGTTCTTACAATGAGCAGTTCTTC
>TRBD2|TRBV6-4|.|TRBJ2-3
CASSPASGGADTQYF
TGTGCCAGCAGCCCCGCTAGCGGGGGGGCGGATACGCAGTATTTT
>TRBD1|TRBV5-1|.|TRBJ2-3
CASSSGTGGSSTDTQYF
TGCGCCAGCAGCTCCGGGACAGGGGGGTCTAGCACAGATACGCAGTATTTT
>.|TRBV5-1|few|TRBJ1-1
CASSLTMGRLNTEAFF
TGCGCCAGCAGCTTGACGATGGGACGGTTGAACACTGAAGCTTTCTTT
>.|TRBV28|.|TRBJ2-5
CASRVGGGAQETQYF
TGTGCCAGCCGAGTCGGTGGGGGAGCCCAAGAGACTCAGTACTTC
>.|TRBV18|.|TRBJ2-6
CASSFGSWSGISGANVLTF
TGTGCCAGCTCATTTGGGAGCTGGAGCGGTATCTCTGGGGCCAACGTCCTGACTTTC
>TRBD2|TRBV28|many|TRBJ2-3
CASSFSGLAGSTDTQYF
TGTGCCAGCAGTTTCTCCGGACTAGCGGGGAGCACAGATACGCAGTATTTT